This T cell receptor beta chain is from a study of regulatory T cells in long-lasting Graves disease. In this sample, this clonotype turned up many times. The antigen remains unidentified. V trimming: 3 bases; J trimming: 5 bases; junction bases outside the gene matches: 7. The CDR3 has 14 residues. Germline assignment: CDR1 GTSNPN and CDR2 SVGIG (reference sequence). Documented time point: persistent/refractory GD, antithyroid drugs over 5 years with positive TRAb. Construction of the TCR library relied on RNA isolated from PBMCs. Arm-PCR of CDR3 regions and iRepertoire HTBI primers were used to build TCR beta libraries. Original processing methods: Across the samples, identification revealed 50 to 80 TRBV and 12 to 15 TRBJ segments. TCRdb independently ran MiXCR on the multiplex PCR reads; one entry per CDR3 protein. Here the V and J calls rest on TCRdb's processing, not on the authors' analysis. The sample carries fewer than 400,000 distinct CDR3 sequences, around 21% recorded once.

Overall study results and limits: Patients whose Graves' disease persisted exhibited lower TCR diversity than those newly diagnosed.

The TCR comes from a female donor with Graves disease. Sequenced here: peripheral blood mononuclear cells (PBMCs), sampled when the disease was refractory, from a patient treated with antithyroid drugs. This chain joins TRBV30 and TRBJ2-7; 10 nucleotides line up with TRBD1. CDR3 residues: CAWSQIGQGDEQYF. The CDR3 region has the DNA TGTGCCTGGAGCCAAATCGGACAGGGGGACGAGCAGTACTTC.